The present T cell receptor (beta chain) was sequenced within a study of graft-versus-host responses after intestinal transplantation. This clone showed up just a few times. What it binds is unknown. Deletions cut 6 bases from V and 0 bases from J, with 9 bases between. Germline-derived CDR1 and CDR2 are MNHEY and SVGAGI. This CDR3 comprises 14 residues. The data were produced by immunoSEQ multiplex PCR, yet TCRdb's version contains in-frame clones alone and is incomplete. The repertoire includes some 120,000 clones, less than 95% of them detected once, and more than 0.15% sits in the top ten. The sequencing here drew on unstimulated CD4+ T cells sorted from spleen or lymph node cells, taken before intestinal transplant. The clonotype comes from a human donor who received an intestinal transplant. V is TRBV6-5 and J is TRBJ1-5; D is perhaps TRBD1 (5 bases). The CDR3, as DNA: TGTGCCAGCAGCCATGACAGTAGCAATCAGCCCCAGCATTTT. Translation gives CASSHDSSNQPQHF.